These 27 T cell receptor beta chains were all obtained from the same sample, sequenced in a study of beta chain features in type 1 diabetes. Reverse transcribing all isolated RNA meant expressed TCRB transcripts were sequenced. Repertoires were generated with immunoSEQ multiplex PCR, while TCRdb's copy carries only in-frame clones and drops some. This table has 810,000 or so clones, around a sixth appearing once. The sequenced sample was naive CD4+ T cells from blood. The receptors come from a woman under 30 in good health.

Note on this clone: A read error may be the cause here, since a much bigger clone is one base away. Other DNA sequences in this sample translate to the same CDR3. The genes are TRBV11-2 and TRBJ2-7, with D possibly being TRBD1 (5 bases). Germline V gene data show CDR1 as SGHAT and CDR2 as FQNNGV. Between the trimmed V and J ends, which lost 5 bases and 4 bases, there was a span of 9 bases. CDR3 size: 12 residues. The CDR3 sequence is CASSPQGYEQYF. The CDR3 region has the DNA TGTGCCAGCAGCCCCCAGGGTTACGAGCAGTACTTC.

J is TRBJ1-1 and V is TRBV19, with no clear D. V dropped 2 bases and J dropped 1 base, with 20 bases sitting between them. The germline V gene encodes CDR1 LNHDA and CDR2 SQIVND (reference sequence). CDR3 length: 18 amino acids. CDR3: CASSIPRLQVRWNTEAFF. DNA of the CDR3: TGTGCCAGTAGTATACCCCGACTCCAAGTTCGGTGGAACACTGAAGCTTTCTTT.

This clone was counted a few times. V gene TRBV18 combines with J gene TRBJ2-5; 7 bases agree with TRBD2. V trimming: 5 bases; J trimming: 4 bases; junction bases outside the gene matches: 7. CDR1 is KGHSH, CDR2 LQKENI, per germline. The CDR3 runs 14 residues. The CDR3 DNA is TGTGCCAGCTCAGGCCAGCGGGGTGGAGAGACCCAGTACTTC. It specifies CASSGQRGGETQYF.

This chain uses TRBV7-9 with TRBJ1-2, with D unresolved. Germline CDR1 SEHNR, CDR2 FQNEAQ (reference sequence). CDR3 length: 15 amino acids. With 5 bases removed from V and 8 bases from J, the gap between germline ends came to 21 bases. The CDR3 coding sequence is TGTGCCAGCAGCCCCCGGACGGGAGCCTCATTGGGCTACACCTTC. Encoded protein: CASSPRTGASLGYTF. The whole variable domain, remainder taken from reference TRBV7-9 and TRBJ1-2, is DTGVSQNPRHKITKRGQNVTFRCDPISEHNRLYWYRQTLGQGPEFLTYFQNEAQLEKSRLLSDRFSAERPKGSFSTLEIQRTEQGDSAMYLCASSPRTGASLGYTFGSGTRLTVV.

The chain joins TRBV6-5 to TRBJ2-2, with 7 bases fitting TRBD1. CDR1 MNHEY and CDR2 SVGAGI come from the germline V gene. J was trimmed by 2 bases and V by 0 bases; bases with no gene match: 3. The CDR3 has 16 amino acids. The CDR3 bases are TGTGCCAGCAGTTACTCGAGAGGGGGCAACACCGGGGAGCTGTTTTTT. It codes for CASSYSRGGNTGELFF.

The gene calls are TRBV7-3 and TRBJ2-2; D is undetermined. Germline CDR1 reads SGHTA; CDR2 reads FQGTGA. The CDR3 length is 13 residues. V was clipped by 3 bases and J by 4 bases, with 6 bases between them. CDR3 nucleotide sequence: TGTGCCAGCAGCTTCACGGGCACCGGGGAGCTGTTTTTT. It is translated as CASSFTGTGELFF. The whole variable domain, remainder taken from reference TRBV7-3 and TRBJ2-2, is GAGVSQTPSNKVTEKGKYVELRCDPISGHTALYWYRQSLGQGPEFLIYFQGTGAADDSGLPNDRFFAVRPEGSVSTLKIQRTERGDSAVYLCASSFTGTGELFFGEGSRLTVL.

About this clone itself: Additional DNA sequences in this sample encode the identical CDR3. The CDR3 reads CASSLGSNTGELFF. Here the CDR3 DNA reads TGCGCCAGCAGCTTGGGTAGTAACACCGGGGAGCTGTTTTTT. The chain recombines TRBV5-1 with TRBJ2-2; the D is unclear. The CDR3 consists of 14 residues. The ends were cut back, 0 bases at V and 2 bases at J, with 5 bases in the middle. Germline values: CDR1 SGHRS, CDR2 YFSETQ.

The chain recombines TRBV7-2 with TRBJ2-7, with D possibly TRBD2 on 6 matching bases. Between the trimmed V and J ends, which lost 6 bases and 3 bases, there was a span of 15 bases. CDR3 size: 14 residues. Germline V gene lookup returns CDR1 SGHTA and CDR2 FQGNSA. Here the CDR3 reads CASSWDSEIYEQYF. The CDR3, as DNA: TGTGCCAGCAGTTGGGACTCGGAGATCTACGAGCAGTACTTC.

The J gene is TRBJ2-1, the V gene TRBV28; no firm D call. This CDR3 has 15 amino acids. V was pared by 4 bases and J by 0 bases, with 10 bases between. Per germline, CDR1 MDHEN and CDR2 SYDVKM. The CDR3 region is CASSSPVSSYNEQFF. Written as DNA, the CDR3 is TGTGCCAGCAGTTCTCCCGTGAGCTCCTACAATGAGCAGTTCTTC.

This clone was observed a few times. Other DNA variants within this sample encode the same CDR3. Here the CDR3 reads CASSTGGYEQYF. The CDR3 DNA follows: TGTGCCAGCAGTACAGGGGGCTACGAGCAGTACTTC. The V and J genes are TRBV28 and TRBJ2-7; 8 bases agree with TRBD1. The junction had 0 bases not matched to a gene; V was cut back by 5 bases and J by 3 bases. CDR3 length: 12 amino acids. Germline V gene data show CDR1 as MDHEN and CDR2 as SYDVKM.

This clone appeared a few times. V usage is TRBV7-2 and J usage is TRBJ2-7; D not certain. The V and J ends lost 5 bases and 2 bases respectively, with 13 bases between them. This CDR3 is 14 amino acids long. CDR1 and CDR2 (germline): SGHTA, FQGNSA. As DNA, the CDR3 is TGTGCCAGCAGCCAAGGAGATGATACCTACGAGCAGTACTTC. It specifies CASSQGDDTYEQYF.

V gene TRBV28 combines with J gene TRBJ1-4; D gene ambiguous. Deletions cut 6 bases from V and 7 bases from J, with 18 bases between. The CDR3 spans 15 residues. Per germline, CDR1 MDHEN and CDR2 SYDVKM. The CDR3 DNA reads TGTGCCAGCAGAGTTGGTCGCCGAAGAGGTGAAAAACTGTTTTTT. Translation: CASRVGRRRGEKLFF.

The J gene is TRBJ2-7, the V gene TRBV28; 9 nucleotides line up with TRBD1. The V gene end was trimmed by 5 bases and the J gene end by 7 bases; junction bases not matched to a gene: 9. The CDR3 consists of 14 residues. Germline values: CDR1 MDHEN, CDR2 SYDVKM. The CDR3 is CASSPGQGIWEQYF. The CDR3 bases are TGTGCCAGCAGTCCGGGACAGGGTATTTGGGAGCAGTACTTC.

The CDR3 reads CASSAIQGVTGELFF. Written as DNA, the CDR3 is TGTGCCAGCAGCGCCATACAGGGAGTCACCGGGGAGCTGTTTTTT. This chain links TRBV9 with TRBJ2-2; tentatively, D is TRBD1 (6 bases). V lost 3 bases and J lost 4, with 13 bases in between. The CDR3 totals 15 residues. CDR1 is SGDLS and CDR2 is YYNGEE in the germline V gene.

This clone showed up just a few times. This specimen includes other DNA sequences encoding the same CDR3. The rearrangement joins TRBV18 to TRBJ2-1, with D possibly being TRBD1 (6 bases). Trimming cost V 3 bases and J 7 bases, with 10 bases left between them. Germline values: CDR1 KGHSH, CDR2 LQKENI. This CDR3 comprises 13 residues. The CDR3 bases are TGTGCCAGCTCACCCGGGACAAGTAATGAGCAGTTCTTC. As protein: CASSPGTSNEQFF. Based on the CDR3 plus reference TRBV18 and TRBJ2-1, the full variable domain is NAGVMQNPRHLVRRRGQEARLRCSPMKGHSHVYWYRQLPEEGLKFMVYLQKENIIDESGMPKERFSAEFPKEGPSILRIQQVVRGDSAAYFCASSPGTSNEQFFGPGTRLTVL.

V gene TRBV19 combines with J gene TRBJ2-6; D is tentatively TRBD1 or TRBD2 (6 bases each). The CDR3 has 17 residues. V was shortened by 8 bases and J by 1 base, with 18 bases between the two germline ends. Germline CDR1 reads LNHDA; CDR2 reads SQIVND (reference sequence). CDR3 sequence (DNA): TGTGCCAGTCGGCGGGACATCTCCGGTTCTGGGGCCAACGTCCTGACTTTC. This codes for CASRRDISGSGANVLTF.

This clone was picked up a small number of times. V gene TRBV5-6 combines with J gene TRBJ1-4, with D uncertain. The germline gives CDR1 SGHDT, CDR2 YYEEEE. V was shortened by 4 bases and J by 7 bases, with 8 bases between the two germline ends. The CDR3 runs to 12 residues. CDR3 in amino acids: CASSLNSEKLFF. The CDR3 DNA sequence: TGTGCCAGCAGCCTAAACTCTGAAAAACTGTTTTTT.

The CDR3 DNA sequence: TGTGCCAGCAGCTTAGTTCTAGCGGAGAAGACCCAGTACTTC. Protein: CASSLVLAEKTQYF. The chain uses TRBV7-9 and TRBJ2-5, with TRBD2 matching 7 bases. With V trimmed by 1 base and J by 6 bases, 5 bases remained unmatched. CDR3 length equals 14 residues. Germline V lookup: CDR1 SEHNR, CDR2 FQNEAQ (reference sequence).

V usage is TRBV5-4 and J usage is TRBJ1-1; 7 bases agree with TRBD1. V trimming: 4 bases; J trimming: 2 bases; junction bases outside the gene matches: 8. The germline CDR1 and CDR2 sequences are SGHNT and YYREEE (reference sequence). This CDR3 is built from 15 residues. The CDR3 region has the DNA TGTGCCAGCAGCCCTTGGACAGGCATTAACACTGAAGCTTTCTTT. This sequence encodes CASSPWTGINTEAFF.

About this clone itself: The sample has other DNA sequences that encode this CDR3 too. The rearrangement uses TRBV7-9 and TRBJ2-5; D may correspond to TRBD1 or TRBD2 (5 bases each). The CDR3 extends over 14 amino acids. Germline CDR1 is SEHNR and CDR2 is FQNEAQ (reference sequence). V gave up 3 bases and J gave up 2 bases, with 10 bases separating them. The CDR3 sequence is CASSLSGAQETQYF. The CDR3 DNA reads TGTGCCAGCAGCTTGTCCGGGGCTCAAGAGACCCAGTACTTC.

The chain employs TRBV7-3 and TRBJ2-1; tentatively, D is TRBD2 (6 bases). Trimming removed 5 bases from V and 12 bases from J, with 20 bases in between. The germline V gene has CDR1 SGHTA and CDR2 FQGTGA. CDR3 size: 14 residues. The CDR3: CASSPPGEAGGQFF. The DNA for the CDR3 is TGTGCCAGCAGCCCCCCGGGGGAAGCCGGGGGGCAGTTCTTC. Full variable domain (rest looked up from reference TRBV7-3 and TRBJ2-1): GAGVSQTPSNKVTEKGKYVELRCDPISGHTALYWYRQSLGQGPEFLIYFQGTGAADDSGLPNDRFFAVRPEGSVSTLKIQRTERGDSAVYLCASSPPGEAGGQFFGPGTRLTVL.

This clone was detected only a few times. Other nucleotide sequences from this sample produce the same CDR3. The V gene is TRBV6-5, the J gene TRBJ1-5; D not certain. Germline values: CDR1 MNHEY, CDR2 SVGAGI. V lost 4 bases and J 0 bases, leaving 4 bases between the germline ends. The CDR3 contains 13 residues. The CDR3 nucleotides read TGTGCCAGCAGTTCAGGTAGCAATCAGCCCCAGCATTTT. Protein sequence: CASSSGSNQPQHF.

Only a few counts were recorded for this clone. The chain has TRBV4-2 and TRBJ2-1, with D tentatively TRBD2 (6 bases). The germline V and J ends were trimmed by 0 bases and 2 bases, with 17 bases remaining between them. CDR1 is LGHNA, CDR2 YNFKEQ, per germline. The CDR3 is made up of 18 amino acids. The CDR3 loop is CASSQDSSGSGAYNEQFF. The CDR3 DNA reads as TGTGCCAGCAGCCAAGATTCGTCCGGGAGCGGAGCCTACAATGAGCAGTTCTTC.

There are a few counts of this clone. The genes are TRBV23-1 and TRBJ1-2; a possible D gene is TRBD1 (6 bases). TRBV23-1 carries the ORF label, with uncertain function. This CDR3 region has 15 residues. Trimming stripped 4 bases from V and 4 bases from J, with 16 bases between. The CDR3 region has the DNA TGCGCCAGCAGTCGACCCCTCGCGGGGGCCTATGGCTACACCTTC. Translating it yields CASSRPLAGAYGYTF.

The CDR3 region is CASSLAGQNLNTEAFF. The CDR3 DNA is TGTGCCAGCAGCTTAGCGGGACAGAACTTGAACACTGAAGCTTTCTTT. The J gene is TRBJ1-1, the V gene TRBV7-2; 7 positions match TRBD1. The CDR3 contains 16 residues. Germline V lookup: CDR1 SGHTA, CDR2 FQGNSA. The V and J ends lost 0 bases and 0 bases, in that order; junction bases with no gene match: 4. The whole variable domain, filled in from reference TRBV7-2 and TRBJ1-1, reads GAGVSQSPSNKVTEKGKDVELRCDPISGHTALYWYRQSLGQGLEFLIYFQGNSAPDKSGLPSDRFSAERTGGSVSTLTIQRTQQEDSAVYLCASSLAGQNLNTEAFFGQGTRLTVV.

The chain employs TRBV29-1 and TRBJ1-1, with D perhaps TRBD1 (6 bases). This CDR3 region has 14 residues. Germline V gene data show CDR1 as SQVTM and CDR2 as ANQGSEA. V gave up 3 bases and J gave up 1 base, with 12 bases separating them. CDR3 in amino acids: CSVETDRRNTEAFF. CDR3 sequence (DNA): TGCAGCGTTGAGACGGACAGACGGAACACTGAAGCTTTCTTT.

The chain has TRBV18 and TRBJ2-1; the D gene is possibly TRBD1 (5 bases). Germline V gene sequence: CDR1 KGHSH, CDR2 LQKENI. Trimming removed 0 bases from V and 4 bases from J, with 16 bases in between. The CDR3 consists of 17 residues. The chain's CDR3 is CASSPPQGGLNYNEQFF. In DNA, the CDR3 is TGTGCCAGCTCACCACCGCAGGGCGGTCTGAATTACAATGAGCAGTTCTTC.